Below are 20 T cell receptor beta chains sequenced from a single sample in a study of blood T cell repertoires in COVID-19. Using immunoSEQ multiplex PCR, the repertoire was profiled, and TCRdb retains in-frame clones only, with some absent. The top ten hold around 13% of the sample, which has tens of thousands of clones, around 80% seen once. Sequenced material: peripheral blood. The source of these receptors is an elderly man with acute or convalescent COVID-19.

The V gene is TRBV11-3, the J gene TRBJ2-5, with TRBD1 matching over 8 bases. With 5 bases clipped from V and 4 bases from J, the junction kept 3 bases outside the gene matches. CDR1 and CDR2 (germline): SGHNT, YENEEA. The CDR3 contains 13 residues. DNA of the CDR3: TGTGCCAGCAGCCACGACAGGGGAGAGACCCAGTACTTC. Translating it yields CASSHDRGETQYF.

The chain links TRBV25-1 to TRBJ1-3; 7 bases agree with TRBD1. Trimming cost V 4 bases and J 2 bases; bases outside gene matches: 5. The length of the CDR3 is 15 residues. The germline V gene encodes CDR1 MGHDK and CDR2 SYGVNS. The CDR3 DNA reads TGTGCCAGCAGTGCCCCGGGGACAGCTGGAAACACCATATATTTT. Amino acid sequence: CASSAPGTAGNTIYF.

The chain carries TRBV9 and TRBJ2-5, with TRBD2 matching over 16 bases. The CDR3 runs 19 residues. Germline CDR1 is SGDLS and CDR2 is YYNGEE. The junction had 13 bases not matched to a gene; V was cut back by 4 bases and J by 4 bases. Here the CDR3 reads CASSRGTSGGALRRETQYF. CDR3 nucleotides: TGTGCCAGCAGCCGAGGGACTAGCGGGGGGGCCCTCAGACGAGAGACCCAGTACTTC.

The chain couples TRBV18 to TRBJ1-4; 10 nucleotides line up with TRBD1. The CDR3 is made up of 15 amino acids. Germline V lookup: CDR1 KGHSH, CDR2 LQKENI. The J segment lost 5 bases and the V segment lost 0 bases, leaving 0 bases of the junction unmatched. The CDR3 nucleotides are TGTGCCAGCTCACCACCGGGACAGGGGAATGAAAAACTGTTTTTT. It yields the protein CASSPPGQGNEKLFF. Looking up the rest from reference TRBV18 and TRBJ1-4 gives the full variable domain: NAGVMQNPRHLVRRRGQEARLRCSPMKGHSHVYWYRQLPEEGLKFMVYLQKENIIDESGMPKERFSAEFPKEGPSILRIQQVVRGDSAAYFCASSPPGQGNEKLFFGSGTQLSVL.

The J gene is TRBJ2-7, the V gene TRBV7-2, with D possibly TRBD1 on 6 matching bases. The CDR3 has 13 amino acids. The V end was cut by 8 bases, the J end by 3 bases, with 14 bases between. Looked up from germline, CDR1 is SGHTA and CDR2 is FQGNSA. The DNA for the CDR3 is TGTGCCAGCTTAGGGGGAAGGAGCTACGAGCAGTACTTC. Protein product: CASLGGRSYEQYF.

V is TRBV13 and J is TRBJ1-1; D is undetermined. Germline CDR1 PRHDT, CDR2 FYEKMQ (reference sequence). Trimming took 2 bases from V and 4 from J, leaving 8 bases between them. The CDR3 spans 13 residues. CDR3 sequence (DNA): TGTGCCAGCAGCTTAAAAGAGAGCACTGAAGCTTTCTTT. This gives the protein CASSLKESTEAFF.

The chain combines TRBV13 with TRBJ2-1; 8 bases map to TRBD2. Germline values: CDR1 PRHDT, CDR2 FYEKMQ (reference sequence). The V segment lost 1 base and the J segment 8 bases; nucleotides outside the gene matches: 4. This CDR3 contains 14 residues. The CDR3 DNA is TGTGCCAGCAGCTTAGCCGGGAGGGGGGATGAGCAGTTCTTC. Translation gives CASSLAGRGDEQFF.

The chain links TRBV5-1 to TRBJ1-2; 7 bases map to TRBD1. The CDR3 runs 17 residues. The ends lost 6 bases at V and 1 base at J; junction bases unmatched: 15. Germline CDR1 reads SGHRS; CDR2 reads YFSETQ. DNA for the CDR3: TGCGCCAGCACCCGAGGGACAGAAAACTCCTTTAACTATGGCTACACCTTC. It yields the protein CASTRGTENSFNYGYTF.

This clone showed up just once. CDR3 bases: TGTGCCAGCAGCGCCCGGGGACTAGCGGGGACCTACGAGCAGTACTTC. Amino acid sequence: CASSARGLAGTYEQYF. V gene TRBV9 combines with J gene TRBJ2-7; 13 nucleotides line up with TRBD2. With 3 bases clipped from V and 2 bases from J, the junction kept 5 bases outside the gene matches. Per the germline V gene, CDR1 is SGDLS and CDR2 is YYNGEE. CDR3 length: 16 amino acids.

The rearrangement uses TRBV18 and TRBJ1-4; perhaps TRBD1 as D (6 bases). The germline V gene encodes CDR1 KGHSH and CDR2 LQKENI. This CDR3 has 16 residues. The ends were cut back, 3 bases at V and 6 bases at J, with 17 bases in the middle. CDR3 residues: CASSPTGLGVDEKLFF. The CDR3 DNA is TGTGCCAGCTCACCCACAGGGCTTGGTGTGGATGAAAAACTGTTTTTT.

This clone was seen once. The V call is TRBV2, the J call TRBJ2-1, with a weak D call TRBD2 (6 bases). The V end was cut by 6 bases, the J end by 8 bases, with 20 bases between. The CDR3 length is 15 residues. Per the germline V gene, CDR1 is SNHLY and CDR2 is FYNNEI. The CDR3 coding sequence is TGTGCCAGCAGATTCATCGCGGGATCGTCCGATGAGCAGTTCTTC. This translates into CASRFIAGSSDEQFF. Full variable domain (rest looked up from reference TRBV2 and TRBJ2-1): EPEVTQTPSHQVTQMGQEVILRCVPISNHLYFYWYRQILGQKVEFLVSFYNNEISEKSEIFDDQFSVERPDGSNFTLKIRSTKLEDSAMYFCASRFIAGSSDEQFFGPGTRLTVL.

The genes are TRBV5-4 and TRBJ2-7, with 10 nucleotides matching TRBD1. The V segment lost 0 bases and the J segment 1 base; nucleotides outside the gene matches: 10. The length of the CDR3 is 18 residues. Germline loops: CDR1 SGHNT, CDR2 YYREEE (reference sequence). This chain's CDR3 is CASSLGQGAQSWSYEQYF. The CDR3 DNA follows: TGTGCCAGCAGCTTGGGACAGGGGGCGCAAAGTTGGTCCTACGAGCAGTACTTC.

This rearrangement joins TRBV5-8 to TRBJ2-1; D is perhaps TRBD2 (5 bases). This CDR3 is 15 amino acids long. Germline CDR1 and CDR2: SGHTS and YDEGEE. V gave up 1 base and J gave up 1 base, with 9 bases separating them. CDR3 sequence: CASSLRRVSYNEQFF. Here the CDR3 DNA reads TGTGCCAGCAGCTTGAGGCGGGTGTCCTACAATGAGCAGTTCTTC. The full variable domain, in which reference TRBV5-8 and TRBJ2-1 provide the parts outside the CDR3, is EAGVTQSPTHLIKTRGQQATLRCSPISGHTSVYWYQQALGLGLQFLLWYDEGEERNRGNFPPRFSGRQFPNYSSELNVNALELEDSALYLCASSLRRVSYNEQFFGPGTRLTVL.

The chain uses TRBV6-5 and TRBJ1-1; the D gene is possibly TRBD1 (5 bases). V lost 6 bases, J lost 4 bases, and 15 bases lay in between. Per the germline V gene, CDR1 is MNHEY and CDR2 is SVGAGI. The CDR3 totals 14 residues. CDR3 DNA sequence: TGTGCCAGCAGGGGGCCTCGGGGGGGCACTGAAGCTTTCTTT. This codes for CASRGPRGGTEAFF.

J is TRBJ2-1 and V is TRBV7-2; 10 bases fit TRBD1. Per the germline V gene, CDR1 is SGHTA and CDR2 is FQGNSA. The CDR3 loop spans 18 amino acids. V gave up 1 base and J gave up 6 bases; unmatched junction bases: 12. The CDR3 DNA reads as TGTGCCAGCAGCTTAGTACCGACAGGGGGCCAGGGCTCCAATGAGCAGTTCTTC. Translated: CASSLVPTGGQGSNEQFF.

The rearrangement links TRBV3-1 (or the pseudogene TRBV3-2) to TRBJ2-2; 8 nucleotides match TRBD1. V was clipped by 0 bases and J by 5 bases; unmatched bases: 5. The CDR3 extends over 16 amino acids. Germline values: CDR1 LGHDT, CDR2 YNNKEL (reference sequence). The CDR3 DNA is TGTGCCAGCAGCCAAGATCCAGGGGGCCAAACCGGGGAGCTGTTTTTT. It translates to CASSQDPGGQTGELFF.

The V call is TRBV6-5, the J call TRBJ1-1; 11 bases align to TRBD1. CDR3 length equals 15 residues. V lost 7 bases to trimming and J lost 6 bases; unmatched junction nucleotides: 10. Germline V CDR1 and CDR2: MNHEY, SVGAGI. CDR3 region: CASNPDRGLGAEAFF. CDR3 bases: TGTGCCAGCAATCCGGACAGGGGGCTTGGGGCTGAAGCTTTCTTT.

In its sample, this clone was seen a few times. This sequence joins TRBV11-3 and TRBJ1-1, with TRBD1 matching 9 bases. Germline trimming cut 5 bases from V and 2 bases from J; bases unmatched to any gene: 6. Germline CDR1 SGHNT, CDR2 YENEEA. The CDR3 has 15 residues. CDR3 loop: CASSLRTGDNTEAFF. CDR3 DNA: TGTGCCAGCAGCCTCCGGACAGGGGATAACACTGAAGCTTTCTTT. Together with reference TRBV11-3 and TRBJ1-1, the CDR3 gives the full variable domain: EAGVVQSPRYKIIEKKQPVAFWCNPISGHNTLYWYLQNLGQGPELLIRYENEEAVDDSQLPKDRFSAERLKGVDSTLKIQPAELGDSAVYLCASSLRTGDNTEAFFGQGTRLTVV.

There are a few counts of this clone. The V gene is TRBV19, the J gene TRBJ1-4; 7 nucleotides align to TRBD1. This CDR3 contains 15 residues. The trim removed 2 bases at V and 4 bases at J, leaving 4 bases unmatched. Germline V gene data show CDR1 as LNHDA and CDR2 as SQIVND (reference sequence). Here the CDR3 DNA reads TGTGCCAGTAGTATACAGGGACAGCTTAATGAAAAACTGTTTTTT. It yields the protein CASSIQGQLNEKLFF. Full variable domain (rest looked up from reference TRBV19 and TRBJ1-4): DGGITQSPKYLFRKEGQNVTLSCEQNLNHDAMYWYRQDPGQGLRLIYYSQIVNDFQKGDIAEGYSVSREKKESFPLTVTSAQKNPTAFYLCASSIQGQLNEKLFFGSGTQLSVL.

The V gene is TRBV7-2, the J gene TRBJ1-3, with D possibly TRBD1 on 6 matching bases. The germline gives CDR1 SGHTA, CDR2 FQGNSA. This CDR3 is 16 amino acids long. The ends were cut back, 3 bases at V and 2 bases at J, with 14 bases in the middle. This CDR3 is CASSFDAGVPGNTIYF. DNA for the CDR3: TGTGCCAGCAGCTTTGACGCAGGGGTGCCTGGAAACACCATATATTTT.